This T cell receptor beta chain was sequenced in a study of T cell responses to AZD1222 COVID-19 vaccine. Study outcomes and limitations: Spike-specific TCR breadth rose after two AZD1222 doses, and depth rose as well. Researchers report vaccine-associated CD4 TCRs spanning spike, with dominance at 160-218 and 743-854.

V lost 3 bases and J lost 3, with 9 bases in between. The CDR3 is 14 residues long. Germline CDR1 reads LNHDA; CDR2 reads SQIVND (reference sequence). Produced via immunoSEQ multiplex PCR; TCRdb's table is partial and in-frame only. Here the sample spans about 130,000 clones, about 86% being singletons. As concerns this clone: Its specificity is not known.

The chain employs TRBV19 and TRBJ1-5, with no clear D. The specimen comprised peripheral blood, sampled on day 0 of AZD1222 vaccination. This TCR was sampled from an adult in good health. CDR3 residues: CASSINQNNQPQHF. CDR3 in DNA: TGTGCCAGTAGTATTAATCAGAACAATCAGCCCCAGCATTTT. Supplemented by reference TRBV19 and TRBJ1-5, the full variable domain reads DGGITQSPKYLFRKEGQNVTLSCEQNLNHDAMYWYRQDPGQGLRLIYYSQIVNDFQKGDIAEGYSVSREKKESFPLTVTSAQKNPTAFYLCASSINQNNQPQHFGDGTRLSIL.